This TCR beta chain was captured in a study of cytomegalovirus exposure and HLA in healthy donors. The CDR3 covers 13 residues. V lost 3 bases to trimming and J lost 6 bases, with 10 bases between them. Per germline, CDR1 LGHNA and CDR2 YSLEER. Study results and caveats: According to a later analysis, donors in an Asian-associated ancestry cluster reportedly had fewer N-insertions than the approximately 720-donor mean.

The PCR employed 60 Vbeta primers together with 13 Jbeta primers. Data came from immunoSEQ multiplex PCR; TCRdb stores just in-frame clones and leaves some out. The table records around 180,000 clones, 80% of them present only once. This clone was seen only a few times. Its antigen is unknown. The chain combines TRBV4-3 with TRBJ2-3, with D tentatively TRBD2 (6 bases). The clonotype originates from a man aged 25-45 years in good health and CMV-seropositive. Sequencing was performed on PBMCs. The CDR3 DNA is TGCGCCAGCAGCCAGGAGGGTTGGGATACGCAGTATTTT. It yields the protein CASSQEGWDTQYF.